The 4 T cell receptor beta chains below all came from one sample that was sequenced in a study of blood T cell repertoires in COVID-19. Some clones are missing from TCRdb's copy, which holds only in-frame ones; the method was immunoSEQ multiplex PCR. In the table there are 330,000 or so clones, approximately 90% of which are singletons. What was sequenced was peripheral blood. These receptors were obtained from a man aged 30 to 45 with COVID-19, enrolled during active disease.

The V gene is TRBV3-1 (or the pseudogene TRBV3-2), the J gene TRBJ2-1; tentative D call: TRBD2 (6 bases). Germline V gene sequence: CDR1 LGHDT, CDR2 YNNKEL (reference sequence). This CDR3 is built from 15 residues. V was trimmed by 3 bases and J by 5 bases, leaving 14 bases between them. The CDR3 DNA is TGTGCCAGCAGCCACAGAGGGACTCTCCACAATGAGCAGTTCTTC. Residues: CASSHRGTLHNEQFF.

This clone came up once. The V and J genes are TRBV4-1 and TRBJ1-1; 10 nucleotides line up with TRBD1. The V gene end was trimmed by 3 bases and the J gene end by 1 base; junction bases not matched to a gene: 11. Germline CDR1 MGHRA, CDR2 YSYEKL. This CDR3 spans 18 amino acids. The CDR3 reads CASSQNLDRGLRNTEAFF. In DNA, the CDR3 is TGCGCCAGCAGCCAGAATCTCGACAGGGGGCTGAGGAACACTGAAGCTTTCTTT.

The chain recombines TRBV19 with TRBJ1-1, with TRBD1 identical over 9 bases. This CDR3 region has 15 residues. Germline assignment: CDR1 LNHDA and CDR2 SQIVND (reference sequence). J was trimmed by 5 bases and V by 5 bases; bases with no gene match: 9. The CDR3 coding sequence is TGTGCCAGTAGTTTTCATGGACAGGGGACGACTGAAGCTTTCTTT. Its protein is CASSFHGQGTTEAFF. Filled out from reference TRBV19 and TRBJ1-1, the complete variable domain reads DGGITQSPKYLFRKEGQNVTLSCEQNLNHDAMYWYRQDPGQGLRLIYYSQIVNDFQKGDIAEGYSVSREKKESFPLTVTSAQKNPTAFYLCASSFHGQGTTEAFFGQGTRLTVV.

The rearrangement joins TRBV2 to TRBJ2-2; TRBD1 might be the D (5 bases). CDR1 SNHLY and CDR2 FYNNEI come from the germline V gene. The CDR3 runs to 13 residues. Deletions cut 6 bases from V and 7 bases from J, with 12 bases between. The CDR3 nucleotides are TGTGCCAGCAGAGACCAGGGAAACGGGGAGCTGTTTTTT. As protein: CASRDQGNGELFF.